A selection of T cell receptor beta chains follows, all from one sample in a study of blood T cell repertoires in COVID-19. Sequencing was performed with immunoSEQ multiplex PCR; in TCRdb, only in-frame clones are kept and a portion is missing. Of about 20,000 clones in the sample, about 89% were seen once. Sequenced material: peripheral blood. All receptors come from a woman aged 60-75 years with active COVID-19. CDR3s include the opening cysteine and the closing phenylalanine or tryptophan. The D gene is left open where the match is weak. Clone size is stated in some rows and not others, as once, few, many or a class when expanded.

clone size	V gene	CDR3 length	J gene	D gene	CDR3 protein	CDR3 DNA
.	TRBV5-1	17	TRBJ2-2	TRBD2	CASSLAGGTRNTGELFF	TGCGCCAGCAGCTTGGCGGGTGGGACTAGGAACACCGGGGAGCTGTTTTTT
.	TRBV3-1/TRBV3-2	17	TRBJ2-3	.	CASSLARTGSSTDTQYF	TGTGCCAGCAGCCTCGCCCGAACGGGATCTAGCACAGATACGCAGTATTTT
.	TRBV19	14	TRBJ1-3	.	CASSITGPGNTIYF	TGTGCCAGTAGTATTACAGGGCCTGGAAACACCATATATTTT
.	TRBV2	11	TRBJ2-1	.	CASSGRVEQFF	TGTGCCAGCAGTGGTAGAGTTGAGCAGTTCTTC
.	TRBV7-6	15	TRBJ2-5	.	CASSLVGHTGETQYF	TGTGCCAGCAGCTTAGTCGGTCATACAGGGGAGACCCAGTACTTC
.	TRBV19	14	TRBJ1-5	TRBD1	CASSIVGGHQPQHF	TGTGCCAGTAGTATAGTAGGGGGCCATCAGCCCCAGCATTTT
.	TRBV19	16	TRBJ1-5	TRBD1	CASSTYRGRRNQPQHF	TGTGCCAGTAGTACTTACAGGGGGCGCAGGAATCAGCCCCAGCATTTT
.	TRBV5-1	16	TRBJ1-2	.	CASSFTPQQGRSGYTF	TGCGCCAGCAGCTTCACCCCTCAACAGGGACGGTCTGGCTACACCTTC
.	TRBV29-1	12	TRBJ1-4	.	CSVFSPGEKLFF	TGCAGCGTTTTTTCTCCGGGTGAAAAACTGTTTTTT
.	TRBV27	15	TRBJ1-1	TRBD1	CASSHNRGLNTEAFF	TGTGCCAGCAGTCACAACAGGGGATTGAACACTGAAGCTTTCTTT
.	TRBV6-5	15	TRBJ1-6	TRBD1	CASSYVGGGNSPLHF	TGTGCCAGCAGTTATGTAGGGGGCGGGAATTCACCCCTCCACTTT
.	TRBV9	15	TRBJ1-4	.	CASSVAGLSSEKLFF	TGTGCCAGCAGCGTAGCCGGACTGAGCAGCGAAAAACTGTTTTTT
.	TRBV6-1	13	TRBJ1-5	.	CASSEGGLQPQHF	TGTGCCAGCAGTGAAGGCGGTCTTCAGCCCCAGCATTTT
.	TRBV7-8	17	TRBJ2-4	TRBD2	CASSLEGSGGAKNIQYF	TGTGCCAGCAGCTTAGAGGGTAGCGGGGGGGCCAAAAACATTCAGTACTTC
.	TRBV10-3	13	TRBJ2-2	TRBD1	CAIRQGVTGELFF	TGTGCCATTAGACAGGGCGTCACCGGGGAGCTGTTTTTT
.	TRBV6-6	16	TRBJ2-5	.	CASSYSRGRGQETQYF	TGTGCCAGCAGTTACTCGCGGGGACGGGGCCAAGAGACCCAGTACTTC
few	TRBV5-6	16	TRBJ2-7	.	CASNLRTRSSSYEQYF	TGTGCCAGCAATCTTCGAACCCGGTCGAGCTCCTACGAGCAGTACTTC
.	TRBV11-2	14	TRBJ2-5	.	CASSPWTGVVTQYF	TGTGCCAGCAGCCCCTGGACCGGGGTCGTGACCCAGTACTTC
once	TRBV2	13	TRBJ2-7	.	CASSIAVAYEQYF	TGTGCCAGCAGCATTGCGGTTGCCTACGAGCAGTACTTC
.	TRBV19	16	TRBJ2-4	.	CASSTPPIEAKNIQYF	TGTGCCAGTAGTACACCCCCGATTGAGGCCAAAAACATTCAGTACTTC
once	TRBV14	15	TRBJ1-4	.	CASSARRGGNEKLFF	TGTGCCAGCAGCGCCCGCAGGGGAGGGAATGAAAAACTGTTTTTT
.	TRBV25-1	16	TRBJ2-1	TRBD1	CASSEPQGDNYNEQFF	TGTGCCAGCAGTGAACCACAGGGGGACAACTACAATGAGCAGTTCTTC
.	TRBV5-6	14	TRBJ2-7	TRBD2	CASSSGQGTIKQYF	TGTGCCAGCAGCTCGGGGCAAGGGACTATCAAGCAGTACTTC
.	TRBV5-1	15	TRBJ1-2	TRBD1	CASSSDTGARNGYTF	TGCGCCAGCAGCTCCGATACAGGGGCTCGTAATGGCTACACCTTC
few	TRBV2	15	TRBJ2-2	TRBD1	CASGGTGRNTGELFF	TGTGCCAGCGGAGGGACAGGGAGAAATACCGGGGAGCTGTTTTTT
.	TRBV25-1	14	TRBJ1-4	.	CASSRDPGSGKLFF	TGTGCCAGCAGCCGGGACCCCGGGAGTGGAAAACTGTTTTTT
.	TRBV28	18	TRBJ2-7	TRBD2	CASIPSPGSSGAVYEQYF	TGTGCCAGCATTCCTTCACCGGGGAGTAGCGGGGCAGTCTACGAGCAGTACTTC
.	TRBV10-3	13	TRBJ1-5	.	CAAVETGNQPQHF	TGTGCCGCCGTAGAAACAGGGAATCAGCCCCAGCATTTT
.	TRBV7-3	15	TRBJ2-1	TRBD2	CASSLGAGTYNEQFF	TGTGCCAGCAGCTTAGGAGCGGGGACCTACAATGAGCAGTTCTTC
.	TRBV7-9	16	TRBJ2-3	TRBD1	CASSLVGTGAADTQYF	TGTGCCAGCAGCTTAGTGGGGACAGGGGCCGCAGATACGCAGTATTTT
.	TRBV5-1	17	TRBJ2-7	TRBD2	CASSLGLAGANPYEQYF	TGCGCCAGCAGCTTGGGACTAGCGGGGGCCAACCCCTACGAGCAGTACTTC
.	TRBV7-9	14	TRBJ2-3	.	CASSLLGGADTQYF	TGTGCCAGCAGCCTCCTCGGGGGAGCGGATACGCAGTATTTT
.	TRBV2	15	TRBJ2-5	TRBD2	CASSRSRGGSETQYF	TGTGCCAGCAGTAGAAGTCGGGGGGGCAGTGAGACCCAGTACTTC
.	TRBV27	13	TRBJ2-7	.	CASSLGATYGQYF	TGTGCCAGCAGTCTGGGAGCTACCTACGGGCAGTACTTC
.	TRBV6-6	13	TRBJ1-2	.	CASSHKAGYGYTF	TGTGCCAGCAGCCACAAAGCCGGGTATGGCTACACCTTC
.	TRBV29-1	14	TRBJ2-3	.	CSVEGTTSTDTQYF	TGCAGCGTTGAAGGGACAACCAGCACAGATACGCAGTATTTT
.	TRBV3-1/TRBV3-2	15	TRBJ2-5	TRBD2	CASSQRTSGVETQYF	TGTGCCAGCAGCCAACGGACTAGCGGGGTGGAGACCCAGTACTTC
.	TRBV6-5	14	TRBJ2-3	.	CASTFGQFADTQYF	TGTGCCAGCACCTTTGGACAGTTCGCAGATACGCAGTATTTT
once	TRBV9	13	TRBJ2-5	.	CASSVDFRETQYF	TGTGCCAGCAGCGTAGACTTCCGAGAGACCCAGTACTTC
.	TRBV12-2	19	TRBJ2-5	.	CASRLVGGLAGGNQETQYF	TGTGCAAGTCGCTTAGTGGGTGGGTTAGCGGGGGGAAATCAAGAGACCCAGTACTTC
.	TRBV11-2	14	TRBJ1-3	TRBD1	CASSPGGSFGTIYF	TGTGCCAGCAGCCCAGGGGGTAGTTTTGGCACCATATATTTT
.	TRBV19	15	TRBJ2-3	TRBD1	CASSPGGQGGNTQYF	TGTGCCAGTAGCCCCGGGGGACAGGGAGGGAATACGCAGTATTTT
.	TRBV5-4	13	TRBJ1-1	TRBD1	CASSPTGVTEAFF	TGTGCCAGCAGCCCTACAGGGGTTACTGAAGCTTTCTTT
.	TRBV3-1/TRBV3-2	11	TRBJ2-1	.	CASSQGYEQFF	TGTGCCAGCAGCCAGGGCTATGAGCAGTTCTTC
.	TRBV19	14	TRBJ2-3	.	CASSGLGAGDTQYF	TGTGCCAGTAGTGGCTTGGGGGCAGGAGATACGCAGTATTTT
.	TRBV6-4	16	TRBJ2-1	TRBD2	CASSDSERGSYNEQFF	TGTGCCAGCAGTGACTCGGAGCGGGGCTCCTACAATGAGCAGTTCTTC
.	TRBV6-1	17	TRBJ2-1	TRBD2	CASSVDLAGGLLNEQFF	TGTGCCAGCAGTGTCGACCTAGCGGGGGGTCTTCTCAATGAGCAGTTCTTC
.	TRBV7-4	12	TRBJ2-2	TRBD1	CADNRGAGELFF	TGTGCAGATAACAGGGGCGCCGGGGAGCTGTTTTTT
.	TRBV6-6	14	TRBJ2-5	TRBD2	CASSPAGVSETQYF	TGTGCCAGCAGTCCTGCGGGGGTCTCTGAGACCCAGTACTTC
.	TRBV7-3	17	TRBJ2-2	TRBD1	CASSLRGDRTNTGELFF	TGTGCCAGCAGTCTTAGGGGGGACAGGACGAACACCGGGGAGCTGTTTTTT
.	TRBV9	15	TRBJ2-3	TRBD2	CASSVGGLHTDTQYF	TGTGCCAGCAGCGTAGGGGGACTACACACAGATACGCAGTATTTT
.	TRBV15	13	TRBJ2-1	.	CATSLNSYNEQFF	TGTGCCACCAGCTTAAACTCCTACAATGAGCAGTTCTTC